What follows describes a single TCR beta chain. This clone was recorded at least ten times. The antigen it recognizes is unknown. It has no much larger one-base neighbor in the sample; base qualities were not kept. The library was generated by PCR. TCRdb records Illumina HiSeq 4000 as the sequencer. The TCR beta-chain CDR3 region of each patient was profiled by high-throughput sequencing. As for the authors' bioinformatics: A classifier to discriminate distant-metastatic papillary thyroid cancer patients was built from CDR3 differences across clinicopathological groups. The Shannon index was used to measure repertoire diversity, and the Morisita-Horn index was used to measure how similar tumor and blood repertoires were. TCRdb reanalyzed the raw reads on its own, using fastp at Q25 for trimming and MiXCR for clone calling, and kept in-frame beta chains. Here the V and J calls rest on TCRdb's processing, not on the authors' analysis. The sample table holds some 90,000 clones, of which 8% to 9.5% were seen once. Roughly 10% of the sample is in the top ten clones.

Compared with germline, V lacks 5 bases and J lacks 8 bases; bases without a gene match: 9. The CDR3 sequence holds 15 residues, the cysteine and phenylalanine included. The only DNA kept is the CDR3, 45 bases in frame from the first base. The germline V gene specifies SGHTA as CDR1 and FQGTGA as CDR2. The entry originates in a study of metastatic and nonmetastatic thyroid tumors (dated by TCRdb to the early 2020s). A note on the overall study: The researchers compared repertoires between peripheral blood samples and tumor or nodule tissue samples from patients with malignant or benign thyroid disease.

No patient had received any treatment before thyroid surgery. Using T-cell receptor beta sequencing, the study looked back at clinical samples from patients collected from about 2011 to 2019. Broad study findings and their caveats: In both blood and tumor samples, TCR beta diversity was reported to be significantly higher in malignant tumors than in benign nodules.

The chain links TRBV7-3 with TRBJ2-1; TRBD1 lines up with 10 middle nucleotides. This TCR was sampled from a female donor with papillary thyroid cancer or a benign thyroid nodule (not recorded which). Some clones in this sample may be carry-over from other donors' samples. The source material was blood. The sequenced DNA is TGTGCCAGCAGCCCCAGACAGGGGGCGTTGGATGAGCAGTTCTTC. Its coded protein is CASSPRQGALDEQFF.